These 2 T cell receptor beta chains came from one sample sequenced in a study of shared clonotypes between healthy human individuals. Data came from immunoSEQ multiplex PCR; TCRdb stores just in-frame clones and leaves some out. Of roughly 2.2 million clones in the sample, less than 95% are singletons; the top ten hold 0.37%. Sequencing used naive CD4+ T cells from PBMCs. Subset meaning: CD45RA+ positively selected. These receptors were collected from a man between 18 and 35 years old in good health. Some clones in this sample may be carry-over from other donors' samples.

V and J are TRBV19 and TRBJ2-1, with D possibly being TRBD2 (6 bases). The germline V and J ends were trimmed by 2 bases and 13 bases, with 12 bases remaining between them. The CDR3 totals 12 residues. The germline CDR1 and CDR2 sequences are LNHDA and SQIVND (reference sequence). This CDR3 is CASSITASVQFF. The CDR3 DNA follows: TGTGCCAGTAGTATAACGGCTAGCGTTCAGTTCTTC.

The J gene is TRBJ1-5, the V gene TRBV19; 7 bases are a match to TRBD1. From germline, CDR1 is LNHDA and CDR2 SQIVND (reference sequence). V dropped 4 bases and J dropped 7; count of bases not matched to a gene: 10. CDR3 size: 15 residues. The CDR3 sequence is CASSTPPGGEQPQHF. The CDR3 DNA is TGTGCCAGTAGTACACCTCCAGGGGGGGAGCAGCCCCAGCATTTT.